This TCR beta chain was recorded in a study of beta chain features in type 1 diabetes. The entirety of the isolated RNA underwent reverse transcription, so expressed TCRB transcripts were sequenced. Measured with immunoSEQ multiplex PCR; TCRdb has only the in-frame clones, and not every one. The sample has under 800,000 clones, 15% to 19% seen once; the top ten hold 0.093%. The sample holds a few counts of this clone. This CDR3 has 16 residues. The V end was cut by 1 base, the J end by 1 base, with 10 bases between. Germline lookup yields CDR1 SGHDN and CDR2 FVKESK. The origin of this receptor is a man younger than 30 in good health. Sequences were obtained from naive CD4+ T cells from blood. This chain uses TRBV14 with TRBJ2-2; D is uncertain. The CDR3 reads CASSQVGRWNTGELFF. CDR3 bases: TGTGCCAGCAGCCAAGTGGGCAGATGGAACACCGGGGAGCTGTTTTTT.